The present T cell receptor (beta chain) was sequenced within a study of response to subunit inactivated influenza vaccine. TCRdb used MiXCR to reprocess the RT-PCR reads, holding one entry per CDR3 protein. This sample yields about 310,000 distinct CDR3 sequences, of which 20% to 25% are seen a single time; 10% belongs to the top ten. The CDR3 spans 13 residues. CDR1 and CDR2 from the germline V gene are SGHTA and FQGNSA. V was shortened by 5 bases and J by 4 bases, with 9 bases between the two germline ends. This TCR was recovered from a man between 50 and 75 years old who received an inactivated influenza vaccine. J is TRBJ2-1 and V is TRBV7-2; D may correspond to TRBD1 or TRBD2 (5 bases each). Material: PBMCs from blood, obtained 21 months after vaccination. The chain's CDR3 is CASSQGPYNEQFF. For the CDR3, the DNA is TGTGCCAGCAGCCAGGGACCATACAATGAGCAGTTCTTC.